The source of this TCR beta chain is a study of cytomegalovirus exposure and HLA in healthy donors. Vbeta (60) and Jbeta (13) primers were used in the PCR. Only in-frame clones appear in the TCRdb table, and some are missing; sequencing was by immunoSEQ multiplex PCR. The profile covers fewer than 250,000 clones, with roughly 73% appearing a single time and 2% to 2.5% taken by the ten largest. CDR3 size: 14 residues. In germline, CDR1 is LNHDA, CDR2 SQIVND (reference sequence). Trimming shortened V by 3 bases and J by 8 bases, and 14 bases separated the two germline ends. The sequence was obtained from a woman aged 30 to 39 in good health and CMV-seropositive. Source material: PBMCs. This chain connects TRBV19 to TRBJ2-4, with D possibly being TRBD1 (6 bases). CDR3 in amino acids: CASSIRTETDIQYF. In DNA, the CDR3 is TGTGCCAGTAGTATCCGGACAGAGACGGACATTCAGTACTTC.